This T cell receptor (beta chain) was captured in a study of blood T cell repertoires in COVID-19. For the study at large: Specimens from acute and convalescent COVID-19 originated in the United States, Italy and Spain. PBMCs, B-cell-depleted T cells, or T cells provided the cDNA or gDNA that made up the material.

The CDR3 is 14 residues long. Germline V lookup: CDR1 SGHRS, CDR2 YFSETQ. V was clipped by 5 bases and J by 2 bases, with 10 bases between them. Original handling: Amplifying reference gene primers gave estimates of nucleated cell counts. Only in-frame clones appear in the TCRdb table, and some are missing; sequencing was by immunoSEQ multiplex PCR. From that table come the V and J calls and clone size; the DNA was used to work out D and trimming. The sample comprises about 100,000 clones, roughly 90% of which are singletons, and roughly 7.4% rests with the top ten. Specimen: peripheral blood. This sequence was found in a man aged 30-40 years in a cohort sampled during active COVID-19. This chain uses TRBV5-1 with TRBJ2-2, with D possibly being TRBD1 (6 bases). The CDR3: CASRRQENTGELFF. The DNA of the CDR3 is TGCGCCAGCAGAAGACAGGAAAACACCGGGGAGCTGTTTTTT.